This T cell receptor beta chain was identified in a study of PD-1 blockade in classical Hodgkin lymphoma. Assay: immunoSEQ multiplex PCR; the TCRdb copy retains only in-frame clones and omits some. The table includes about 13,000 clones, around three quarters detected once. Autologous stem cell transplantation was followed by relapse in every patient, and brentuximab vedotin exposure varied. The V segment lost 1 base and the J segment 4 bases; nucleotides outside the gene matches: 8. The CDR3 extends over 16 amino acids. In germline, CDR1 is SGHVS, CDR2 FQNEAQ. This receptor was obtained from a human donor with classical Hodgkin lymphoma. Here the sequenced sample was peripheral blood mononuclear cells (PBMCs), taken at baseline. The chain employs TRBV7-8 and TRBJ2-7, with TRBD1 identical over 9 bases. CDR3 bases: TGTGCCAGCAGCTTAGAGGGGCCGGGACAGGGTTACGAGCAGTACGTC. Translating it yields CASSLEGPGQGYEQYV.